The 6 T cell receptor beta chains below come from one sample, sequenced in a study of blood T cell repertoires in COVID-19. Only in-frame clones appear in the TCRdb table, and some are missing; sequencing was by immunoSEQ multiplex PCR. Among about 260,000 clones listed, around 90% were seen once. The sample comprised peripheral blood. The receptor source for this set is a woman aged 40-49 years with acute or convalescent COVID-19.

The chain recombines TRBV6-5 with TRBJ1-1; unclear D gene. V lost 0 bases and J lost 3, with 11 bases in between. CDR3 length equals 15 residues. Germline loops: CDR1 MNHEY, CDR2 SVGAGI. The CDR3 DNA follows: TGTGCCAGCAGTTACTCGGAGCGTGCGGACACTGAAGCTTTCTTT. Its translation is CASSYSERADTEAFF.

This clone was detected once. J is TRBJ2-5 and V is TRBV19; 9 bases map to TRBD2. The CDR3 length is 16 residues. Germline lookup yields CDR1 LNHDA and CDR2 SQIVND (reference sequence). J lost 1 base, V lost 3 bases, and 6 bases had no gene match. The CDR3 sequence: CASSIPTTSGQETQYF. In nucleotides, the CDR3 is TGTGCCAGTAGTATTCCCACGACTAGCGGCCAAGAGACCCAGTACTTC.

The chain has TRBV6-4 and TRBJ1-6; 7 bases map to TRBD1. CDR1 is MRHNA, CDR2 SNTAGT, per germline. CDR3 size: 15 residues. The junction had 9 bases not matched to a gene; V was cut back by 5 bases and J by 8 bases. CDR3 coding DNA: TGTGCCAGCAGTAAACAGGGGATGTTGGATTCACCCCTCCACTTT. Protein product: CASSKQGMLDSPLHF.

The rearrangement joins TRBV29-1 to TRBJ1-1; a weak D match, TRBD1 (6 bases). CDR1 is SQVTM, CDR2 ANQGSEA, per germline. The CDR3 extends over 12 amino acids. V was cut by 5 bases and J by 2 bases, with 9 bases left in between. The CDR3 spells CSVSDRNTEAFF. Written as DNA, the CDR3 is TGCAGCGTTTCGGACAGAAACACTGAAGCTTTCTTT.

J is TRBJ1-2 and V is TRBV18, with D possibly TRBD1 on 5 matching bases. Germline assignment: CDR1 KGHSH and CDR2 LQKENI. V lost 2 bases and J lost 4, with 11 bases in between. The CDR3 has 14 residues. The CDR3 sequence is CASSPGGGFYGYTF. The CDR3 DNA reads TGTGCCAGCTCACCAGGCGGGGGGTTCTATGGCTACACCTTC. Supplemented by reference TRBV18 and TRBJ1-2, the full variable domain reads NAGVMQNPRHLVRRRGQEARLRCSPMKGHSHVYWYRQLPEEGLKFMVYLQKENIIDESGMPKERFSAEFPKEGPSILRIQQVVRGDSAAYFCASSPGGGFYGYTFGSGTRLTVV.

The chain combines TRBV5-1 with TRBJ1-2; D perhaps matches TRBD1 (6 bases). Deletions cut 4 bases from V and 0 bases from J, with 13 bases between. This CDR3 region has 15 residues. Germline V gives CDR1 SGHRS, CDR2 YFSETQ. The CDR3 is CASSRGHPSNYGYTF. The CDR3 coding sequence is TGCGCCAGCAGCCGGGGACATCCTTCTAACTATGGCTACACCTTC.